This TCR beta chain was found in a study of early T cells in non-severe SARS-CoV-2 infection. Whole-study context: Sequenced bulk RNA came from whole blood that was unsorted, and chains were unpaired.

Individually, cDNA molecules had unique molecular identifiers attached to them. TCRdb processed the 5' RACE reads anew with MiXCR; each CDR3 protein has one entry. The data hold about 44,000 distinct CDR3 sequences, with around 6.1% observed a single time. This clonotype was picked up a small number of times. V was cut by 3 bases and J by 2 bases, with 14 bases left in between. The CDR3 spans 17 residues. The receptor was isolated from an adult who was a healthcare worker with PCR-confirmed SARS-CoV-2 infection or an uninfected control (not recorded which). This chain uses TRBV12-3 or TRBV12-4 with TRBJ1-6; D unresolved. This specimen consisted of whole blood, obtained at baseline. The chain's CDR3 is CASSFRAEITYNSPLHF. In nucleotides, the CDR3 is TGTGCCAGCAGTTTTAGAGCGGAGATCACCTATAATTCACCCCTCCACTTT.